Listed below are T cell receptor beta chains from one sample, sequenced in a study of T cell responses to AZD1222 COVID-19 vaccine. TCRdb keeps only in-frame clones here, not all; method: immunoSEQ multiplex PCR. Of almost 70,000 clones listed, roughly 80% are singletons. The sequencing used peripheral blood, collected 28 days after the second AZD1222 dose. Receptors were obtained from an adult who received the AZD1222 COVID-19 vaccine. Both conserved end residues are part of each CDR3. The order of the fields is D gene, V gene, clone size, J gene, CDR3 protein, CDR3 DNA. A D gene is named only where the DNA matches it firmly. Rows give clone size only sometimes, using once, few, many, or a class for an expanded clone.

>.|TRBV30|.|TRBJ2-5
CACRGGETQYF
TGTGCCTGCCGGGGTGGAGAGACCCAGTACTTC
>.|TRBV19|.|TRBJ2-2
CASSMVGARNTGELFF
TGTGCCAGTAGTATGGTCGGGGCGCGGAACACCGGGGAGCTGTTTTTT
>TRBD2|TRBV2|few|TRBJ2-7
CASSPSGGIYEQYF
TGTGCCAGCAGCCCTAGCGGGGGTATCTACGAGCAGTACTTC
>TRBD2|TRBV24-1|.|TRBJ2-1
CATSLGGGPDEQFF
TGTGCCACTTCCCTCGGGGGAGGGCCGGATGAGCAGTTCTTC
>.|TRBV6-5|.|TRBJ2-7
CASSSRSTDDSYEQYF
TGTGCCAGCAGTTCCCGGTCGACAGACGACTCCTACGAGCAGTACTTC
>.|TRBV6-5|.|TRBJ2-7
CASSDSYEQYF
TGTGCCAGCTCGGACAGCTACGAGCAGTACTTC
>.|TRBV19|.|TRBJ1-5
CASSISTGRNSNQPQHF
TGTGCCAGTAGTATATCAACAGGGAGAAATAGCAATCAGCCCCAGCATTTT
>TRBD1|TRBV19|.|TRBJ1-4
CASAGQRNEKLFF
TGTGCCAGCGCGGGACAGAGAAATGAAAAACTGTTTTTT
>TRBD2|TRBV5-1|once|TRBJ2-2
CASSLRGDTGELFF
TGCGCCAGCAGCCTGCGGGGGGACACCGGGGAGCTGTTTTTT
>.|TRBV7-9|.|TRBJ1-3
CASSLDLSGNTIYF
TGTGCCAGCAGCTTAGACCTATCTGGAAACACCATATATTTT
>TRBD2|TRBV27|.|TRBJ2-1
CASSFQAGYSYNEQFF
TGTGCCAGCAGTTTCCAAGCGGGGTACTCCTACAATGAGCAGTTCTTC
>TRBD1|TRBV29-1|few|TRBJ1-3
CSVQDRGIGNTIYF
TGCAGCGTCCAAGACAGGGGTATAGGAAACACCATATATTTT
>.|TRBV11-2|.|TRBJ1-4
CASSLDKRGRPLHEKLFF
TGTGCCAGCAGCTTAGATAAGAGAGGACGGCCACTACATGAAAAACTGTTTTTT
>.|TRBV11-3|.|TRBJ2-7
CASSLGERTSPYF
TGTGCCAGCAGCTTGGGTGAAAGAACAAGTCCGTACTTC
>TRBD1|TRBV5-1|.|TRBJ2-4
CASSLVGGSKNIQYF
TGCGCCAGCAGCTTGGTAGGGGGCTCTAAAAACATTCAGTACTTC
>TRBD1|TRBV7-8|.|TRBJ1-2
CASSLGLGQGHGYTF
TGTGCCAGCAGCTTAGGCCTCGGACAGGGCCATGGCTACACCTTC
>.|TRBV4-2|once|TRBJ2-5
CASSQGTGPQDRDLETQYF
TGTGCCAGCAGCCAAGGGACCGGGCCCCAGGACCGGGATTTAGAGACCCAGTACTTC
>TRBD1|TRBV6-1|.|TRBJ1-1
CASSGVVDRGLNTEAFF
TGTGCCAGCAGTGGAGTTGTGGACAGGGGTTTGAACACTGAAGCTTTCTTT
>.|TRBV19|.|TRBJ1-6
CATHTGRSYNSPLHF
TGTGCCACCCACACCGGACGCTCCTATAATTCACCCCTCCACTTT
>TRBD1|TRBV19|.|TRBJ2-5
CASNPRQGAETQYF
TGTGCCAGTAACCCCCGACAGGGCGCAGAGACCCAGTACTTC
>.|TRBV4-1|.|TRBJ2-1
CASSQVQGARSYNEQFF
TGCGCCAGCAGCCAAGTTCAGGGAGCGCGCTCCTACAATGAGCAGTTCTTC
>.|TRBV20-1|.|TRBJ2-1
CSASGGGVYNEQFF
TGCAGTGCTAGTGGAGGGGGCGTATACAATGAGCAGTTCTTC
>.|TRBV4-1|.|TRBJ1-1
CASSQSFRGRTEAFF
TGCGCCAGCAGCCAGTCCTTCAGGGGTAGAACTGAAGCTTTCTTT
>TRBD2|TRBV5-1|.|TRBJ2-3
CASSMGLAGNTDTQYF
TGCGCCAGCAGCATGGGACTAGCGGGGAACACAGATACGCAGTATTTT
>.|TRBV9|.|TRBJ2-2
CASGVTGELFF
TGTGCCAGCGGGGTGACCGGGGAGCTGTTTTTT
>.|TRBV5-1|few|TRBJ2-7
CASSLPGTAYEQYF
TGCGCCAGCAGCTTGCCAGGGACGGCCTACGAGCAGTACTTC
>TRBD1|TRBV4-1|.|TRBJ1-2
CASSQGQGFSYGYTF
TGCGCCAGCAGCCAGGGACAGGGGTTCTCCTATGGCTACACCTTC
>.|TRBV28|.|TRBJ1-1
CASSDQGVKAFF
TGTGCCAGCAGTGACCAGGGTGTCAAAGCTTTCTTT
>TRBD1|TRBV5-4|.|TRBJ1-4
CASSSPGGEKLFF
TGTGCCAGCAGCTCCCCAGGGGGAGAAAAACTGTTTTTT